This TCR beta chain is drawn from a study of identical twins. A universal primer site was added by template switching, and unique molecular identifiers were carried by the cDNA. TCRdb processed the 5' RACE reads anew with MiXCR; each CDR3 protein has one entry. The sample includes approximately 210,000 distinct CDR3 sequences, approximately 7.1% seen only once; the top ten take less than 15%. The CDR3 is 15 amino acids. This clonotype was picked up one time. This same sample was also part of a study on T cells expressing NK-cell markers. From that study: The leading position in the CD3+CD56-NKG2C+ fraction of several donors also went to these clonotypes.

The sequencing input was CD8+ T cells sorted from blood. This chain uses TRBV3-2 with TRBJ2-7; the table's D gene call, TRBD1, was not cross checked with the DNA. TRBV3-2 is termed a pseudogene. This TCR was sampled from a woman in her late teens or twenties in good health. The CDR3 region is CATSHPRAAHYEQYF. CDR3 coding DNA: TGTGCCACCAGCCACCCCCGGGCGGCTCATTACGAGCAGTACTTC.